This note documents a single TCR beta chain sequence. These data belong to a study of blood T cell repertoires in COVID-19. On the study more broadly: Both acute and convalescent COVID-19 samples were obtained from the United States, Italy and Spain. T cells, B-cell-depleted T cells, or PBMCs supplied cDNA or gDNA.

V was clipped by 9 bases and J by 0 bases, with 16 bases between them. The CDR3 is 15 amino acids. Germline CDR1 reads MNHEY; CDR2 reads SVGAGI. In the study's own analysis: Estimation of nucleated cell counts relied on the amplification of reference gene primers. Repertoires were generated with immunoSEQ multiplex PCR, while TCRdb's copy carries only in-frame clones and drops some. V, J and clone size are taken as reported in that table, and D and trimming were inferred from the DNA itself. Of some 45,000 clones listed, about four fifths are singletons. Sequenced material: peripheral blood. The sequence was obtained from a woman aged 60-70 years with acute or convalescent COVID-19. The V and J genes are TRBV6-5 and TRBJ2-3; possible D gene TRBD2, 7 bases. CDR3 residues: CARGEGGRSTDTQYF. CDR3 sequence (DNA): TGTGCCAGGGGGGAGGGGGGAAGAAGCACAGATACGCAGTATTTT.